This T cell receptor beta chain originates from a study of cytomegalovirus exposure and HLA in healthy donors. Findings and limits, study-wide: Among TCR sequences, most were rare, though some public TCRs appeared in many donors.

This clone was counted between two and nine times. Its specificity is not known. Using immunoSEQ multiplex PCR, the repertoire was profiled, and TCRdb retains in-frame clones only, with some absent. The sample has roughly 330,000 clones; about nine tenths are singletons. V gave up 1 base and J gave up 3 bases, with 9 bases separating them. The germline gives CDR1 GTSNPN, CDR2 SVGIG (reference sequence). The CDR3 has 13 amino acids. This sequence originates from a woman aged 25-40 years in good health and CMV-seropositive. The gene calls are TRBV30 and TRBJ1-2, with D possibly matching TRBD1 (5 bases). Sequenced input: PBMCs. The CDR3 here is CAWSGRADYGYTF. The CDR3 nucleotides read TGTGCCTGGAGTGGCAGGGCAGACTATGGCTACACCTTC.